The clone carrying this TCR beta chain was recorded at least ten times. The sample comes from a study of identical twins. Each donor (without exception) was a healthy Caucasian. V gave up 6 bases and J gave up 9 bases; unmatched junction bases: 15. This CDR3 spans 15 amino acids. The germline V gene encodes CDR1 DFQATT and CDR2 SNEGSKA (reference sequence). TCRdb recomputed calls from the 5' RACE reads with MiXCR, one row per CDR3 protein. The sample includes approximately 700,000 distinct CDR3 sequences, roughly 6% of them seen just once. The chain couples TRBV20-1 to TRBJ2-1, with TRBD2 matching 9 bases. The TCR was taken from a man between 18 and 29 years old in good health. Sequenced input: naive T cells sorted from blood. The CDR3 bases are TGCAGTGCCGCAGTTCCAGCGGGAGGAGTTAGTGAGCAGTTCTTC. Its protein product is CSAAVPAGGVSEQFF.